This passage covers 8 T cell receptor beta chains from one sample sequenced in a study of cytomegalovirus exposure and HLA in healthy donors. PCR used 60 Vbeta primers and 13 Jbeta primers. The table came from immunoSEQ multiplex PCR; TCRdb's copy has only in-frame clones and leaves some out. The sample has roughly 100,000 clones; about 77% are singletons. The specimen sequenced was PBMCs. The source is a woman between 18 and 30 years old in good health and CMV-seropositive.

The chain is built from TRBV7-9 and TRBJ2-7; 7 bases agree with TRBD1. CDR1 SEHNR and CDR2 FQNEAQ come from the germline V gene (reference sequence). The CDR3 is 15 amino acids. The V gene end was trimmed by 4 bases and the J gene end by 2 bases; junction bases not matched to a gene: 8. In DNA form, the CDR3 reads TGTGCCAGCAGCTCAGGACAGGCCCCCCCCTACGAGCAGTACTTC. Amino acid sequence: CASSSGQAPPYEQYF. The variable domain in full, completed from reference TRBV7-9 and TRBJ2-7, reads DTGVSQNPRHKITKRGQNVTFRCDPISEHNRLYWYRQTLGQGPEFLTYFQNEAQLEKSRLLSDRFSAERPKGSFSTLEIQRTEQGDSAMYLCASSSGQAPPYEQYFGPGTRLTVT.

The gene calls are TRBV19 and TRBJ2-4; a possible D gene is TRBD1 (7 bases). V was clipped by 3 bases and J by 6 bases, with 9 bases between them. This CDR3 region has 13 residues. Per the germline V gene, CDR1 is LNHDA and CDR2 is SQIVND (reference sequence). The CDR3 coding sequence is TGTGCCAGTAGTATCAGGGGGGCAAACATTCAGTACTTC. As protein: CASSIRGANIQYF.

The chain links TRBV19 to TRBJ2-1; no reliable D call. Germline-derived CDR1 and CDR2 are LNHDA and SQIVND (reference sequence). Between the trimmed V and J ends, which lost 6 bases and 3 bases, there was a span of 9 bases. The CDR3 runs 13 residues. This chain's CDR3 is CASRQVGYNEQFF. Here the CDR3 DNA reads TGTGCCAGTAGGCAGGTGGGCTACAATGAGCAGTTCTTC.

The chain combines TRBV6-6 with TRBJ1-2; D possibly corresponds to TRBD1 (5 bases). This CDR3 is built from 15 residues. V was cut by 5 bases and J by 6 bases, with 19 bases left in between. Germline V gives CDR1 MNHNY, CDR2 SVGAGI (reference sequence). Written as DNA, the CDR3 is TGTGCCAGCAGTGCTGTGGGGGGGTCAAACCATGGCTACACCTTC. Amino acid sequence: CASSAVGGSNHGYTF.

This chain links TRBV29-1 with TRBJ2-7; D possibly corresponds to TRBD2 (6 bases). The germline CDR1 and CDR2 sequences are SQVTM and ANQGSEA. V was trimmed by 6 bases and J by 2 bases, leaving 17 bases between them. The CDR3 sequence is 14 residues long. CDR3 coding DNA: TGCAGCGTCGCTGGGGGGATTGAGGCCTACGAGCAGTACTTC. This gives the protein CSVAGGIEAYEQYF.

This clone has only a few counts. The chain is built from TRBV9 and TRBJ2-1; D unresolved. Germline V gene sequence: CDR1 SGDLS, CDR2 YYNGEE. This CDR3 comprises 14 residues. Trimming left V 4 bases short and J 2 bases short, with 10 bases between. CDR3 residues: CASSPRGPYNEQFF. The CDR3 DNA sequence: TGTGCCAGCAGCCCACGAGGCCCCTACAATGAGCAGTTCTTC.

The chain recombines TRBV2 with TRBJ2-7; D gene uncertain. Germline V gives CDR1 SNHLY, CDR2 FYNNEI. There are 15 residues in the CDR3. V lost 1 base and J lost 1, with 11 bases in between. The CDR3 sequence is CASSEGWLISYEQYF. The CDR3 coding sequence is TGTGCCAGCAGTGAAGGGTGGCTTATATCCTACGAGCAGTACTTC.

This chain connects TRBV5-1 to TRBJ1-3, with D unclear. Germline V gives CDR1 SGHRS, CDR2 YFSETQ. Trimming removed 4 bases at V and 2 bases at J, with 10 bases between. The CDR3 is made up of 14 amino acids. DNA for the CDR3: TGCGCCAGCAGCCCGGGTGGCCCTGGAAACACCATATATTTT. Translated, it gives CASSPGGPGNTIYF. The full variable domain, completed using reference TRBV5-1 and TRBJ1-3, is KAGVTQTPRYLIKTRGQQVTLSCSPISGHRSVSWYQQTPGQGLQFLFEYFSETQRNKGNFPGRFSGRQFSNSRSEMNVSTLELGDSALYLCASSPGGPGNTIYFGEGSWLTVV.